The 3 T cell receptor beta chains reported below all come from one sample, sequenced in a study of T cell responses to AZD1222 COVID-19 vaccine. The repertoire was sequenced with immunoSEQ multiplex PCR; TCRdb's copy has only in-frame clones and lacks some. This sample has roughly 110,000 clones, with about 85% found just once. Sequencing was performed on peripheral blood, taken 28 days after the second AZD1222 dose. All receptors come from an adult who received the AZD1222 COVID-19 vaccine.

This clone was recorded only once. The CDR3 region has the DNA TGTGCCAGCAGCTTAGACTCCTCCTACAATGAGCAGTTCTTC. Protein: CASSLDSSYNEQFF. The J gene is TRBJ2-1, the V gene TRBV7-8; no clear D gene. CDR1 and CDR2 (germline): SGHVS, FQNEAQ. The CDR3 length is 14 residues. V was shortened by 1 base and J by 0 bases, with 4 bases between the two germline ends.

This clone was recorded once. The genes are TRBV27 and TRBJ2-2; 8 bases map to TRBD2. J gave up 4 bases and V 0 bases, and 7 bases lay outside the gene matches. CDR1 and CDR2 (germline): MNHEY, SMNVEV (reference sequence). This CDR3 comprises 17 residues. The CDR3, as DNA: TGTGCCAGCAGTTTATCGTGGCTAGCGGGCTCCACCGGGGAGCTGTTTTTT. It specifies CASSLSWLAGSTGELFF.

V and J are TRBV5-5 and TRBJ1-1, with a possible D match to TRBD1 (6 bases). Germline V gene sequence: CDR1 SGHKS, CDR2 YYEKEE (reference sequence). CDR3 length: 16 residues. V lost 0 bases and J lost 4, with 16 bases in between. The CDR3 loop reads CASSLEQGRISTEAFF. In DNA, the CDR3 is TGTGCCAGCAGCTTGGAACAGGGTCGGATTTCCACTGAAGCTTTCTTT.